This is a list of T cell receptor beta chains from one sample in a study of cytomegalovirus exposure and HLA in healthy donors. Repertoires were generated with immunoSEQ multiplex PCR, while TCRdb's copy carries only in-frame clones and drops some. The sample comprises 64,000 or so clones, around 70% of which are singletons, and roughly 9.8% rests with the top ten. The sample consisted of PBMCs. These receptors were taken from a woman aged 45 to 65 in good health and CMV-seropositive. Both conserved end residues are part of each CDR3. The D gene is left open where the match is weak. Clone size appears in some rows only: once, few, many, or a class for an expanded clone.

v_gene	d_gene	abundance	j_gene	CDR3nt	CDR3aa
TRBV10-3	TRBD1	once	TRBJ2-1	TGTGCCATCACCGGGACAGGGGACTACAATGAGCAGTTCTTC	CAITGTGDYNEQFF
TRBV19	TRBD2	NA	TRBJ2-3	TGTGCCAGTAGTATGACTAGCGGGGGTACGCAGTATTTT	CASSMTSGGTQYF
TRBV7-8	NA	NA	TRBJ1-6	TGTGCCAGCAGCTTAGAGTATGGGGAGCCCAATTCACCCCTCCACTTT	CASSLEYGEPNSPLHF
TRBV2	NA	NA	TRBJ2-5	TGTGCCAGCATAACAGATCAAGAGACCCAGTACTTC	CASITDQETQYF
TRBV7-8	NA	NA	TRBJ2-3	TGTGCCAGCAGCTTACTCCACACCTCTAGCACAGATACGCAGTATTTT	CASSLLHTSSTDTQYF
TRBV18	NA	NA	TRBJ2-7	TGTGCCAGCTCACCAGGGCAAAACTACGAGCAGTACTTC	CASSPGQNYEQYF
TRBV19	NA	NA	TRBJ2-7	TGTGCCAGTAGTACGGACAGTCAACCCTACGAGCAGTACTTC	CASSTDSQPYEQYF
TRBV10-3	NA	many	TRBJ1-2	TGTGCCATCAGTGAGCCGGGACAAAAGGGCGGTGGCTACACCTTC	CAISEPGQKGGGYTF
TRBV9	NA	NA	TRBJ2-1	TGTGCCAGCAGCGTCTGGGAGAGCTCCTACAATGAGCAGTTCTTC	CASSVWESSYNEQFF
TRBV9	NA	few	TRBJ2-7	TGTGCCAGCAGCAAACGATCTCTCTCGGGTGAGCAGTACTTC	CASSKRSLSGEQYF
TRBV7-2	TRBD1	NA	TRBJ2-4	TGTGCCAGCAGCCAGGGACAGGGTTTCAACATTCAGTACTTC	CASSQGQGFNIQYF
TRBV30	NA	NA	TRBJ1-3	TGTGCCTGGACCCAGGGGCTTGGAAACACCATATATTTT	CAWTQGLGNTIYF
TRBV25-1	NA	medium-sized	TRBJ1-1	TGTGCCAGCAGTCAAAGACACTCGAACACTGAAGCTTTCTTT	CASSQRHSNTEAFF
TRBV7-2	TRBD2	NA	TRBJ2-5	TGTGCCAGCAGCCCCCGGGTGGCGGGGGGGCGCGAAGAGACCCAGTACTTC	CASSPRVAGGREETQYF
TRBV18	TRBD2	NA	TRBJ2-3	TGTGCCAGCTCTTGGCGGGAGGGAGGCACAGATACGCAGTATTTT	CASSWREGGTDTQYF
TRBV30	TRBD1	once	TRBJ1-1	TGTGCCTGGAGGGGACAGGGGAGCGTCCTCACTGAAGCTTTCTTT	CAWRGQGSVLTEAFF
TRBV7-2	NA	NA	TRBJ1-5	TGTGCCAGCAGCTTAATGACAGGCAGCAATCAGCCCCAGCATTTT	CASSLMTGSNQPQHF
TRBV7-2	NA	NA	TRBJ1-2	TGTGCCAGCAGCTCACAAAGACAAAACGTCTATGGCTACACCTTC	CASSSQRQNVYGYTF
TRBV9	NA	NA	TRBJ1-6	TGTGCCAGCAGCGTAGTGGAGGGAGGTTCACCCCTCCACTTT	CASSVVEGGSPLHF
TRBV7-9	TRBD1	NA	TRBJ2-7	TGTGCCAGCAGCCTCACAGGGGGCTCCTACGAGCAGTACTTC	CASSLTGGSYEQYF
TRBV4-3	NA	NA	TRBJ1-1	TGCGCCAGCAGCCAATACCCTGACAGCATGAACACTGAAGCTTTCTTT	CASSQYPDSMNTEAFF
TRBV11-2	NA	NA	TRBJ1-1	TGTGCCAGCAGCTTATCCAGGGGGAACACTGAAGCTTTCTTT	CASSLSRGNTEAFF
TRBV15	TRBD1	NA	TRBJ2-3	TGTGCCACCAGCAGAGAGAGGACAGGGGGTCCGCAGTATTTT	CATSRERTGGPQYF
TRBV15	TRBD2	NA	TRBJ2-3	TGTGCCACCAGCAGAGGAATCTCGGGGGGGTCTACAGATACGCAGTATTTT	CATSRGISGGSTDTQYF
TRBV28	NA	NA	TRBJ1-5	TGTGCCAGCAGTTTGCGGCAGGGGAACAATCAGCCCCAGCATTTT	CASSLRQGNNQPQHF
TRBV5-1	NA	NA	TRBJ1-4	TGCGCCAGCAGCTTGGGTCAGGGGCTAACTAATGAAAAACTGTTTTTT	CASSLGQGLTNEKLFF
TRBV7-2	NA	NA	TRBJ1-2	TGTGCCAGCAGCTTAGACATTCTTCGGGGAGCCCAGAACTATGGCTACACCTTC	CASSLDILRGAQNYGYTF
TRBV5-1	TRBD2	NA	TRBJ2-7	TGCGCCAGCAATAAGGAGCGGGGGTACGAGCAGTACTTC	CASNKERGYEQYF
TRBV25-1	NA	NA	TRBJ2-3	TGTGCCAGCTCGTATAGCACAGATACGCAGTATTTT	CASSYSTDTQYF
TRBV7-2	NA	NA	TRBJ2-3	TGTGCCAGCTCTCCGAGCGCACCCACAGATACGCAGTATTTT	CASSPSAPTDTQYF
TRBV30	NA	NA	TRBJ2-5	TGTGCCTGGAAACCCGGAGGGACCCAGTACTTC	CAWKPGGTQYF
TRBV6-1	TRBD2	once	TRBJ2-3	TGTGCCAGCAGTGAAGACTCTCCAGCGGGAGACTTGGATACGCAGTATTTT	CASSEDSPAGDLDTQYF
TRBV5-1	TRBD2	NA	TRBJ2-3	TGCGCCAGCAGCTTAGGGCGGGGGGTCACAGATACGCAGTATTTT	CASSLGRGVTDTQYF
TRBV28	NA	NA	TRBJ2-2	TGTGCCAGCAGAAACCCTACTGTCACCGGGGAGCTGTTTTTT	CASRNPTVTGELFF
TRBV7-8	TRBD2	NA	TRBJ2-5	TGTGCCAGCAGCTTAGGAGCGGGAGGAGAGACCCAGTACTTC	CASSLGAGGETQYF
TRBV19	NA	NA	TRBJ1-5	TGTGCCAGTAGTATCTCAGGGGTCAGCAATCAGCCCCAGCATTTT	CASSISGVSNQPQHF
TRBV30	TRBD1	NA	TRBJ2-7	TGTGCCTGGACTCCGGGACAGGGCTCCCTCGAGCAGTACTTC	CAWTPGQGSLEQYF
TRBV7-2	NA	NA	TRBJ2-3	TGTGCCAGCAGCTGGGAGAGGACAGATACGCAGTATTTT	CASSWERTDTQYF
TRBV18	TRBD1	NA	TRBJ1-5	TGTGCCAGCTCAGACAGACAGGGGGGCCATCAGCCCCAGCATTTT	CASSDRQGGHQPQHF
TRBV4-3	NA	few	TRBJ1-2	TGCGCCAGCAGCCGCGAGGTGGATCTTCGCTATGGCTACACCTTC	CASSREVDLRYGYTF